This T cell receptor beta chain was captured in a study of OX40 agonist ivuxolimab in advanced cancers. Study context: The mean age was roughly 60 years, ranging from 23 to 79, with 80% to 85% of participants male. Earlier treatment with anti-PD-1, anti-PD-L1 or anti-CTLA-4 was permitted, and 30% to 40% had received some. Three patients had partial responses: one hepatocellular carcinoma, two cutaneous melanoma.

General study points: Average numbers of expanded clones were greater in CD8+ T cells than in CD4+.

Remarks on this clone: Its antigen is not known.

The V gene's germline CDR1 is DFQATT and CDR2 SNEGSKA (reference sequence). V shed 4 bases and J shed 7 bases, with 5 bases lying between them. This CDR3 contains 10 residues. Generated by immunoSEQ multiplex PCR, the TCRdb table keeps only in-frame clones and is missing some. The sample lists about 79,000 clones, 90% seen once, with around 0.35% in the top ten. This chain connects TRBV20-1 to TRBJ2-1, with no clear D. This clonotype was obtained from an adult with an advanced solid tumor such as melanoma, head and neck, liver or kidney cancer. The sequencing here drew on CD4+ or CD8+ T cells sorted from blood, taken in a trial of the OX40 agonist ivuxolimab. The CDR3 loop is CSATGNEQFF. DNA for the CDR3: TGCAGTGCTACTGGGAATGAGCAGTTCTTC.